The clone carrying this T cell receptor beta chain was seen just once. The data were taken from a study of T cells after somatic rescue of genetic block. The data were produced by immunoSEQ multiplex PCR, yet TCRdb's version contains in-frame clones alone and is incomplete. The profile shows some 13,000 clones, roughly 73% of them singletons. The CDR3 consists of 14 residues. In germline, CDR1 is MNHNY, CDR2 SVGAGI (reference sequence). Trimming cost V 2 bases and J 7 bases; bases outside gene matches: 4. The sequenced sample was peripheral blood mononuclear cells (PBMCs). The sequence derives from a boy younger than 18. This chain links TRBV6-6 with TRBJ1-5; 8 bases line up with TRBD1. The CDR3 reads CASSYGQGDQPQHF. The DNA for the CDR3 is TGTGCCAGCAGTTACGGACAGGGAGACCAGCCCCAGCATTTT.